A single sample is the source of the 31 T cell receptor beta chains below, sequenced in a study of blood T cell repertoires in COVID-19. TCRdb's table, derived via immunoSEQ multiplex PCR, lists solely in-frame clones and lacks some. The sample includes roughly 280,000 clones, 88% of them seen just once. Sequencing was carried out using peripheral blood. The origin of the receptors is a woman in her thirties with COVID-19, enrolled during active disease.

This chain links TRBV5-6 with TRBJ2-7; 7 bases line up with TRBD2. Germline V gene data show CDR1 as SGHDT and CDR2 as YYEEEE. The junction had 11 bases not matched to a gene; V was cut back by 4 bases and J by 4 bases. This CDR3 region has 15 residues. The CDR3 reads CASSREPGRGYEQYF. The DNA for the CDR3 is TGTGCCAGCAGCAGGGAACCAGGGAGGGGATACGAGCAGTACTTC.

V gene TRBV30 combines with J gene TRBJ2-7, with 10 bases lining up with TRBD1. CDR1 GTSNPN and CDR2 SVGIG come from the germline V gene (reference sequence). Unmatched junction bases numbered 4, after V lost 0 bases and J lost 2 bases. This CDR3 region has 15 residues. In DNA, the CDR3 is TGTGCCTGGAGTGTCCTCGGGACAGGGGCCTACGAGCAGTACTTC. As protein: CAWSVLGTGAYEQYF.

The V and J genes are TRBV9 and TRBJ1-3, with a weak D call TRBD1 (5 bases). Germline V gives CDR1 SGDLS, CDR2 YYNGEE. V dropped 2 bases and J dropped 2 bases, with 17 bases sitting between them. This CDR3 has 17 residues. The CDR3 DNA follows: TGTGCCAGCAGCGTGACGTGGGGCCCGCACCCTGGAAACACCATATATTTT. Its translation is CASSVTWGPHPGNTIYF.

The CDR3 coding sequence is TGTGCCGCCCTAGGAGGCGGGACTACTCCCACCCCCGATACGCAGTATTTT. This sequence encodes CAALGGGTTPTPDTQYF. The V call is TRBV7-2, the J call TRBJ2-3, with 7 positions matching TRBD2. Trimming at V came to 11 bases and at J to 6 bases, leaving 23 bases not matched to a gene. The germline V gene encodes CDR1 SGHTA and CDR2 FQGNSA. CDR3 size: 17 residues.

CDR3 DNA sequence: TGTGCCAGCAGTTTGCAGGGAACGAACACTGAAGCTTTCTTT. It translates to CASSLQGTNTEAFF. The V gene is TRBV28, the J gene TRBJ1-1; D is perhaps TRBD1 (5 bases). Deletions cut 3 bases from V and 1 base from J, with 9 bases between. The CDR3 is 14 amino acids. Per the germline V gene, CDR1 is MDHEN and CDR2 is SYDVKM. Combining the CDR3 with reference TRBV28 and TRBJ1-1 gives the whole variable domain DVKVTQSSRYLVKRTGEKVFLECVQDMDHENMFWYRQDPGLGLRLIYFSYDVKMKEKGDIPEGYSVSREKKERFSLILESASTNQTSMYLCASSLQGTNTEAFFGQGTRLTVV.

The rearrangement links TRBV2 to TRBJ1-2; the D gene is possibly TRBD1 (6 bases). The CDR3 runs to 12 residues. Germline assignment: CDR1 SNHLY and CDR2 FYNNEI. The ends were cut back, 8 bases at V and 8 bases at J, with 15 bases in the middle. In nucleotides, the CDR3 is TGTGCCAGCGAGTGGACAGAGCAGGGCTACACCTTC. This translates into CASEWTEQGYTF.

The table lists this clone with a few counts. This sequence joins TRBV28 and TRBJ1-4; possibly TRBD1 for D (6 bases). Germline V gene sequence: CDR1 MDHEN, CDR2 SYDVKM. The CDR3 is 18 residues long. V shed 2 bases and J shed 6 bases, with 22 bases lying between them. The CDR3 DNA reads as TGTGCCAGCAGTTTAAGTCTCGCAGGGGAATGGCTCGATGAAAAACTGTTTTTT. It encodes CASSLSLAGEWLDEKLFF.

V gene TRBV30 combines with J gene TRBJ1-3; D is ambiguous. Trimming took 0 bases from V and 3 from J, leaving 9 bases between them. The CDR3 has 14 amino acids. The germline CDR1 and CDR2 sequences are GTSNPN and SVGIG (reference sequence). CDR3 in amino acids: CAWSVGPVGNTIYF. The CDR3 nucleotides are TGTGCCTGGAGTGTTGGCCCAGTTGGAAACACCATATATTTT. Variable domain in full (rest from reference TRBV30 and TRBJ1-3): SQTIHQWPATLVQPVGSPLSLECTVEGTSNPNLYWYRQAAGRGLQLLFYSVGIGQISSEVPQNLSASRPQDRQFILSSKKLLLSDSGFYLCAWSVGPVGNTIYFGEGSWLTVV.

This clone has only one observation. In DNA, the CDR3 is TGTGCCAGCATGCGGATCCAAGAGACCCAGTACTTC. Its protein is CASMRIQETQYF. The J gene is TRBJ2-5, the V gene TRBV2; D gene uncertain. Germline values: CDR1 SNHLY, CDR2 FYNNEI. V was pared by 7 bases and J by 1 base, with 7 bases between. The CDR3 covers 12 residues.

The rearrangement links TRBV29-1 to TRBJ2-7; TRBD2 is a possible D gene (6 bases). The germline V and J ends were trimmed by 0 bases and 4 bases, with 7 bases remaining between them. The germline V gene has CDR1 SQVTM and CDR2 ANQGSEA. The CDR3 is made up of 12 amino acids. The CDR3 sequence is CSVEEGGYEQYF. DNA for the CDR3: TGCAGCGTTGAAGAAGGAGGGTACGAGCAGTACTTC.

The chain employs TRBV7-9 and TRBJ1-6, with TRBD1 as a possible D gene (6 bases). The CDR3 has 15 residues. Per germline, CDR1 SEHNR and CDR2 FQNEAQ (reference sequence). Trimming stripped 5 bases from V and 8 bases from J, with 16 bases between. The CDR3, as DNA: TGTGCCAGCAGCCCAAGAAACAGGGCTGATTCACCCCTCCACTTT. This codes for CASSPRNRADSPLHF.

CDR3 nucleotides: TGTGCCAGCAGCACCGCGGACAGGGCTCAAAGCTCTGGAAACACCATATATTTT. It encodes CASSTADRAQSSGNTIYF. J is TRBJ1-3 and V is TRBV7-4; 8 nucleotides align to TRBD1. J gave up 0 bases and V 5 bases, and 12 bases lay outside the gene matches. The CDR3 is 18 amino acids. Germline V gene data show CDR1 as SGHVT and CDR2 as SQSDAQ.

The CDR3 loop reads CASSQGQLDNSPLHF. CDR3 in DNA: TGTGCCAGCAGCCAAGGACAGTTGGATAATTCACCCCTCCACTTT. This chain uses TRBV3-1 (or the pseudogene TRBV3-2) with TRBJ1-6, with D possibly TRBD1 on 5 matching bases. The CDR3 runs 15 residues. Looked up from germline, CDR1 is LGHDT and CDR2 is YNNKEL (reference sequence). V was shortened by 1 base and J by 5 bases, with 9 bases between the two germline ends.

This clone occurred a few times. V usage is TRBV15 and J usage is TRBJ1-3; a weak D match, TRBD1 (6 bases). The CDR3 extends over 16 amino acids. The V end was cut by 0 bases, the J end by 2 bases, with 11 bases between. Per the germline V gene, CDR1 is LNHNV and CDR2 is YYDKDF (reference sequence). CDR3 in amino acids: CATSRDSDRAGNTIYF. CDR3 sequence (DNA): TGTGCCACCAGCAGAGATTCGGACAGAGCTGGAAACACCATATATTTT.

This chain connects TRBV6-5 to TRBJ1-1, with D uncertain. The CDR3 has 14 amino acids. V lost 7 bases, J lost 1 base, and 13 bases lay in between. Germline CDR1 and CDR2: MNHEY and SVGAGI. As DNA, the CDR3 is TGTGCCAGCACTTTAAATCCGGGGAACACTGAAGCTTTCTTT. This translates into CASTLNPGNTEAFF.

The chain employs TRBV15 and TRBJ2-7; 8 bases line up with TRBD2. The V gene's germline CDR1 is LNHNV and CDR2 YYDKDF (reference sequence). V shed 0 bases, J shed 3 bases, and the junction held 4 bases outside the gene matches. The CDR3 is 15 amino acids. CDR3 amino acids: CATSRDGGRFYEQYF. The CDR3 DNA is TGTGCCACCAGCAGAGATGGCGGGAGGTTCTACGAGCAGTACTTC.

The V call is TRBV2, the J call TRBJ1-2; D gene ambiguous. V lost 4 bases and J lost 1, with 10 bases in between. Germline V lookup: CDR1 SNHLY, CDR2 FYNNEI. The CDR3 length is 14 residues. DNA for the CDR3: TGTGCCAGCAGTGTTGCGGGTTTTAACTATGGCTACACCTTC. As protein: CASSVAGFNYGYTF.

The table lists this clone with a count of one. The chain recombines TRBV9 with TRBJ2-5, with 7 bases lining up with TRBD2. The V and J ends lost 4 bases and 3 bases, in that order; junction bases with no gene match: 9. The CDR3 contains 15 residues. The germline CDR1 and CDR2 sequences are SGDLS and YYNGEE. The CDR3 DNA reads as TGTGCCAGCAGCCGTAGCGGGTGGCTGGAAGAGACCCAGTACTTC. Its protein is CASSRSGWLEETQYF.

Only one count was recorded for this clone. The chain links TRBV24-1 to TRBJ2-2; 8 positions match TRBD2. CDR1 and CDR2 (germline): KGHDR, SFDVKD. This CDR3 is built from 16 residues. Trimming at V came to 5 bases and at J to 6 bases, leaving 10 bases not matched to a gene. CDR3 DNA: TGTGCCACCAGTGCCGGGGGGGGACTAGGAGCCGGGGAGCTGTTTTTT. Translated: CATSAGGGLGAGELFF.

The J gene is TRBJ1-3, the V gene TRBV6-5; D remains ambiguous. CDR1 is MNHEY and CDR2 is SVGAGI in the germline V gene. Trimming removed 2 bases at V and 0 bases at J, with 11 bases between. The CDR3 loop spans 16 amino acids. This CDR3 reads CASSYGRAHSGNTIYF. CDR3 in DNA: TGTGCCAGCAGTTACGGGCGTGCGCACTCTGGAAACACCATATATTTT.

This clone has more than one count but fewer than ten. The chain is built from TRBV28 and TRBJ2-1, with D perhaps matching TRBD1 (5 bases). Trimming shortened V by 5 bases and J by 6 bases, and 11 bases separated the two germline ends. The CDR3 extends over 13 amino acids. Per germline, CDR1 MDHEN and CDR2 SYDVKM. CDR3 in DNA: TGTGCCAGCAGTCAATCAGGGCTCAATGAGCAGTTCTTC. This codes for CASSQSGLNEQFF. Full variable domain (outside the CDR3, taken from reference TRBV28 and TRBJ2-1): DVKVTQSSRYLVKRTGEKVFLECVQDMDHENMFWYRQDPGLGLRLIYFSYDVKMKEKGDIPEGYSVSREKKERFSLILESASTNQTSMYLCASSQSGLNEQFFGPGTRLTVL.

The CDR3 nucleotides read TGCGCCAGCAGTCGGGACAGGGGGTACGAGCAGTACTTC. This codes for CASSRDRGYEQYF. The chain combines TRBV23-1 with TRBJ2-7, with 11 bases matching TRBD1. TRBV23-1 is an ORF, and what it does is uncertain. The length of the CDR3 is 13 residues. The J segment lost 4 bases and the V segment lost 4 bases, leaving 0 bases of the junction unmatched.

The chain couples TRBV5-6 to TRBJ2-2, with 10 bases matching TRBD2. CDR1 is SGHDT and CDR2 is YYEEEE in the germline V gene. The CDR3 length is 16 residues. V lost 4 bases to trimming and J lost 3 bases; unmatched junction nucleotides: 6. The CDR3 DNA reads as TGTGCCAGCAGCCCAGGACTAGCGGACGACACCGGGGAGCTGTTTTTT. This translates into CASSPGLADDTGELFF.

V gene TRBV2 combines with J gene TRBJ2-2, with 7 bases aligning to TRBD1. With V trimmed by 3 bases and J by 7 bases, 8 bases remained unmatched. Germline V gene data show CDR1 as SNHLY and CDR2 as FYNNEI. The CDR3 length is 15 residues. The CDR3 loop reads CASSEKTGIIGELFF. Written as DNA, the CDR3 is TGTGCCAGCAGTGAGAAGACAGGGATTATCGGGGAGCTGTTTTTT.

The rearrangement uses TRBV24-1 and TRBJ2-3; D is perhaps TRBD2 (6 bases). This CDR3 has 17 residues. The ends were cut back, 2 bases at V and 0 bases at J, with 14 bases in the middle. Per the germline V gene, CDR1 is KGHDR and CDR2 is SFDVKD. The CDR3 loop is CATSDSFSGASTDTQYF. CDR3 nucleotides: TGTGCCACCAGTGATTCCTTTAGCGGAGCTAGCACAGATACGCAGTATTTT.

The chain is built from TRBV24-1 and TRBJ1-2; a weak D match, TRBD1 (6 bases). V dropped 5 bases and J dropped 2 bases, with 14 bases sitting between them. This CDR3 contains 15 residues. Germline V gene sequence: CDR1 KGHDR, CDR2 SFDVKD. The CDR3 DNA follows: TGTGCCACCAGTGCTCCGGGACAAAAAAACTATGGCTACACCTTC. Encoded protein: CATSAPGQKNYGYTF.

The chain is built from TRBV7-9 and TRBJ2-1; D remains unclear. Trimming cost V 1 base and J 9 bases, with 10 bases left between them. The CDR3 covers 13 residues. Germline V gene lookup returns CDR1 SEHNR and CDR2 FQNEAQ (reference sequence). The CDR3 loop is CASSLGYGSEQFF. In DNA form, the CDR3 reads TGTGCCAGCAGCTTAGGGTACGGGTCTGAGCAGTTCTTC. Full variable domain (missing parts from reference TRBV7-9 and TRBJ2-1): DTGVSQNPRHKITKRGQNVTFRCDPISEHNRLYWYRQTLGQGPEFLTYFQNEAQLEKSRLLSDRFSAERPKGSFSTLEIQRTEQGDSAMYLCASSLGYGSEQFFGPGTRLTVL.

The V gene is TRBV28, the J gene TRBJ1-5; D may be TRBD1 (6 bases). This CDR3 has 17 amino acids. V shed 5 bases and J shed 2 bases, with 19 bases lying between them. In germline, CDR1 is MDHEN, CDR2 SYDVKM. The CDR3 coding sequence is TGTGCCAGCAGTAAAAGGTTCAGGGGTGGGGGCAATCAGCCCCAGCATTTT. This translates into CASSKRFRGGGNQPQHF.

This sequence joins TRBV18 and TRBJ2-7, with D possibly being TRBD1 (6 bases). The germline CDR1 and CDR2 sequences are KGHSH and LQKENI. CDR3 size: 12 residues. V shed 6 bases and J shed 4 bases, with 10 bases lying between them. CDR3 nucleotide sequence: TGTGCCAGCTCGCGCACAGGGTACGAGCAGTACTTC. Its translation is CASSRTGYEQYF.

This chain uses TRBV5-1 with TRBJ2-1; TRBD1 matches 9 bases. CDR1 is SGHRS and CDR2 is YFSETQ in the germline V gene. The trim removed 6 bases at V and 0 bases at J, leaving 4 bases unmatched. This CDR3 is 15 amino acids long. The CDR3 bases are TGCGCCAGCAATAGACAGGGGGTCTCCTACAATGAGCAGTTCTTC. It translates to CASNRQGVSYNEQFF.

V usage is TRBV27 and J usage is TRBJ2-7; maybe TRBD1 (6 bases). Trimming stripped 0 bases from V and 6 bases from J, with 15 bases between. CDR3 length: 15 amino acids. In germline, CDR1 is MNHEY, CDR2 SMNVEV (reference sequence). This CDR3 reads CASSLSRQVASEQYF. DNA of the CDR3: TGTGCCAGCAGTTTATCGCGACAGGTCGCGTCCGAGCAGTACTTC.